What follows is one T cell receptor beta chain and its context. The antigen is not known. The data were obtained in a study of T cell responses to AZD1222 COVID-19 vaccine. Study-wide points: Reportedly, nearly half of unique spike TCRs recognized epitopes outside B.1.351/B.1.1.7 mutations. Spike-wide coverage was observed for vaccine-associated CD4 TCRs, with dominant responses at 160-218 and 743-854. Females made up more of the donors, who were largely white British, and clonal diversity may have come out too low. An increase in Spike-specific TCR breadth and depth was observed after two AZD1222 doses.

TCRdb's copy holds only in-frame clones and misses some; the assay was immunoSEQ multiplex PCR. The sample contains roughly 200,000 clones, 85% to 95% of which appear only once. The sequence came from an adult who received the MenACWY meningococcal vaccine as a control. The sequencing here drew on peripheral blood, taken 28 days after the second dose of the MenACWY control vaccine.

The CDR3, as DNA: TGCAGCGTGTACAGGGGCAGGAACACTGAAGCTTTCTTT. This translates into CSVYRGRNTEAFF. This chain links TRBV29-1 with TRBJ1-1; 7 bases align to TRBD1. The ends lost 6 bases at V and 1 base at J; junction bases unmatched: 5. This CDR3 is built from 13 residues. CDR1 is SQVTM, CDR2 ANQGSEA, per germline.